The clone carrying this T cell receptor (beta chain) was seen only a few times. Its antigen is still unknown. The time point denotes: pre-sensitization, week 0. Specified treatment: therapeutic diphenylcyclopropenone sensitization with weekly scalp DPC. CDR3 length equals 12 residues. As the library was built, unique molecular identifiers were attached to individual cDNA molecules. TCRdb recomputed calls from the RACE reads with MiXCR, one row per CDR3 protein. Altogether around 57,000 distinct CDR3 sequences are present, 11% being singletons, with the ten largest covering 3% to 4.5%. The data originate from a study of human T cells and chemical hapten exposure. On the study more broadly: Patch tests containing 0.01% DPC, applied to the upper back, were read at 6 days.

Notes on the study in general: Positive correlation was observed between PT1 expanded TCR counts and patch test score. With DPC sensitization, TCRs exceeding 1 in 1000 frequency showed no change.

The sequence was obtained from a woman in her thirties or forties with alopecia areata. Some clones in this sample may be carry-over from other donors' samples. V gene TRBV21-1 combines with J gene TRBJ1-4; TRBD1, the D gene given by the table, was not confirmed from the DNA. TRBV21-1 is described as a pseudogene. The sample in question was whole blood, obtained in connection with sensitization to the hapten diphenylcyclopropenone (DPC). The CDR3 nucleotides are TGTGCCCGCAACAGGGATAATGAAAAACTGTTTTTT. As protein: CARNRDNEKLFF.